This T cell receptor beta chain emerged from a study of cytomegalovirus exposure and HLA in healthy donors. Primers included in the PCR were 60 Vbeta and 13 Jbeta primers. Repertoires were generated with immunoSEQ multiplex PCR, while TCRdb's copy carries only in-frame clones and drops some. In the table there are some 30,000 clones, around nine tenths of which are singletons. V was clipped by 1 base and J by 7 bases; unmatched bases: 1. Germline values: CDR1 SGHRS, CDR2 YFSETQ. The CDR3 is 13 residues long. Sequencing was performed on PBMCs. This sequence joins TRBV5-1 and TRBJ2-1, with 8 bases that match TRBD1. The receptor comes from a boy aged 5-17 years in good health and CMV-seronegative. The chain's CDR3 is CASSLWTGNEQFF. In nucleotides, the CDR3 is TGCGCCAGCAGCTTGTGGACAGGGAATGAGCAGTTCTTC.